A selection of T cell receptor beta chains follows, all from one sample in a study of response to subunit inactivated influenza vaccine. TCRdb reanalysed the RT-PCR reads using MiXCR and keeps one entry per CDR3 protein. The sample records under 950,000 distinct CDR3 sequences, 21% being singletons. The sequenced sample was PBMCs from blood, obtained about 5 days after vaccination. These receptors originate from a man aged 50 to 60 who received an inactivated influenza vaccine. CDR3s include the opening cysteine and the closing phenylalanine or tryptophan.

>TRBV5-1
CASSLEAGNAKNIQYF
>TRBV10-3
CAIDRDGYSNQPQHF
>TRBV6-1
CASSARAGELFF
>TRBV6-5
CASSWGQQYQETQYF
>TRBV4-2
CASSLSMRGHGDTQYF
>TRBV4-3
CASSQDLRTGSEGGYTF
>TRBV29-1
CSVRRDSTDTQYF
>TRBV5-4
CASSFGMRPGELFF
>TRBV10-2
CASSQGQPYEQYF
>TRBV20-1
CSARGQADTIYF
>TRBV12-3/TRBV12-4
CASSLTRGPPPETQYF
>TRBV7-9
CASSAGRYRKGYF
>TRBV5-1
CASSLEGTGGYNEQFF
>TRBV7-2
CASSYLGLGSRYGYTF
>TRBV12-3/TRBV12-4
CASSLAGYEQFF
>TRBV3-1
CASSQERSMSPRAKNIQYF
>TRBV7-9
CASTFKEGYEQYF
>TRBV6-5
CASSYGSGPETQYF
>TRBV24-1
CATSDFRALTSTDTQYF
>TRBV6-5
CASSYTAGSNQPQHF
>TRBV7-2
CASSSYTDTQYF
>TRBV20-1
CSARDLEAGANVLTF
>TRBV5-1
CASRRFSGANVLTF
>TRBV25-1
CASSEYGGADTQYF
>TRBV9
CASSEQGRTYSPLHF
>TRBV18
CASSPRKAGELFF
>TRBV29-1
CSVSSGAGYTF